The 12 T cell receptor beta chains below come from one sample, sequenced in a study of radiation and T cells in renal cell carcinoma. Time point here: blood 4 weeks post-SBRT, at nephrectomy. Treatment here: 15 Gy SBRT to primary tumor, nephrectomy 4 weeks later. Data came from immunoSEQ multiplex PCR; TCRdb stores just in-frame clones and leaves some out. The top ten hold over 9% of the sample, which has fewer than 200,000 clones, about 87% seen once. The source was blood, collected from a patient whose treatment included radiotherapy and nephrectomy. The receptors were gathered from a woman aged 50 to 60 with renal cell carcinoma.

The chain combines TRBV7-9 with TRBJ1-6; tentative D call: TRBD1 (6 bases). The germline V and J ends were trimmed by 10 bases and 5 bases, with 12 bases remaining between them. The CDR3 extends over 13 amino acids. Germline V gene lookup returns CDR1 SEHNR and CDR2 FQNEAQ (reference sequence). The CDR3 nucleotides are TGTGCCACGGGAGACAGGAATAATTCACCCCTCCACTTT. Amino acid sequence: CATGDRNNSPLHF.

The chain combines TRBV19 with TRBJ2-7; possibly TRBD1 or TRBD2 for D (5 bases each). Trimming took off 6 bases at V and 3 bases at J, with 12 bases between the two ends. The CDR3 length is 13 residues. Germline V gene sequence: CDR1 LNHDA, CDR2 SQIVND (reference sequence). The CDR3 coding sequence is TGTGCCAGTAGCGAGGGACGGTACTACGAGCAGTACTTC. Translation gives CASSEGRYYEQYF.

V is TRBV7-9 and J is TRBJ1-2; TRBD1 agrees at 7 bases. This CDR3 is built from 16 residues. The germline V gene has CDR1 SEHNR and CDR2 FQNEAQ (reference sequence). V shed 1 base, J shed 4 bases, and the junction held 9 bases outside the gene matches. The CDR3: CASSLGSRGTAYGYTF. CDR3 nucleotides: TGTGCCAGCAGCTTAGGGTCCCGGGGGACAGCCTATGGCTACACCTTC.

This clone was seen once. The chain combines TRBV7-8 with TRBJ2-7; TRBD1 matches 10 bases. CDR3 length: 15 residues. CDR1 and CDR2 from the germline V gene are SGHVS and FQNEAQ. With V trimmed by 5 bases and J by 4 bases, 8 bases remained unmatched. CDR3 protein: CASSPLTGGGYEQYF. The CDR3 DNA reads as TGTGCCAGCAGCCCTCTGACAGGGGGCGGTTACGAGCAGTACTTC.

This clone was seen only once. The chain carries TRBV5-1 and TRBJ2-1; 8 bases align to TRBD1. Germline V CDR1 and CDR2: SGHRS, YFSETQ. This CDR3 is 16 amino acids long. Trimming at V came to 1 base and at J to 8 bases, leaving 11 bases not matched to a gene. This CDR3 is CASSLTLGQGSDEQFF. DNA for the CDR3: TGCGCCAGCAGCTTGACCCTTGGACAGGGTAGCGATGAGCAGTTCTTC.

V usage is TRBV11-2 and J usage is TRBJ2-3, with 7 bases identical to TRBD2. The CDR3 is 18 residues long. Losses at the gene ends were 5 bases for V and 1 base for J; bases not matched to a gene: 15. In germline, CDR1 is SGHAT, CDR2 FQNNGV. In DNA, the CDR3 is TGTGCCAGCAGCCTGCGGGGAGGGTCTAGTGGGCGCACAGATACGCAGTATTTT. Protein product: CASSLRGGSSGRTDTQYF.

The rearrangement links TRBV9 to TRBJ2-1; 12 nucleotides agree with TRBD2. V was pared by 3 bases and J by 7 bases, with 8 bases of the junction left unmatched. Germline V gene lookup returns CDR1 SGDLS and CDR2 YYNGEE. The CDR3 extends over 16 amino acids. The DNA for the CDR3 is TGTGCCAGCAGCGAAAAGCTAGCGGGGGGGCAAAATGAGCAGTTCTTC. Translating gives CASSEKLAGGQNEQFF.

CDR3 sequence (DNA): TGCAGCGTTGGGGTAGGGGGTAAAAATTCACCCCTCCACTTT. This translates into CSVGVGGKNSPLHF. This rearrangement joins TRBV29-1 to TRBJ1-6, with D possibly matching TRBD1 (6 bases). Germline lookup yields CDR1 SQVTM and CDR2 ANQGSEA. Trimming shortened V by 4 bases and J by 7 bases, and 14 bases separated the two germline ends. The CDR3 is 14 amino acids.

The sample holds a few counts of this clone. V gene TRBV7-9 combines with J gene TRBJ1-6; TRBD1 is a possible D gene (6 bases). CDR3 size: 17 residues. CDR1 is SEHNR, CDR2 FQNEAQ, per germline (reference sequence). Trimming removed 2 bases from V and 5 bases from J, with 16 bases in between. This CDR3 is CASSLFLTGLHNSPLHF. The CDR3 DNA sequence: TGTGCCAGCAGCTTATTCTTGACAGGCTTACATAATTCACCCCTCCACTTT.

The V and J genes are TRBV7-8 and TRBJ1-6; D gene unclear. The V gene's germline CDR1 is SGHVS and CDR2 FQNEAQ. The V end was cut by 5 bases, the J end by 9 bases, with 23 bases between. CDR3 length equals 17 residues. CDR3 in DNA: TGTGCCAGCAGCCTCGATCACGTAGGCGCCGGCGGTTCACCCCTCCACTTT. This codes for CASSLDHVGAGGSPLHF.

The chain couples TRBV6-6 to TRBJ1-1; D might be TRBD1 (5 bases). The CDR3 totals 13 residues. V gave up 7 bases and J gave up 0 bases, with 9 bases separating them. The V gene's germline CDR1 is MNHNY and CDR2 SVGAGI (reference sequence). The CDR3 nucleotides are TGTGCCAGCATGAGACAGATGAACACTGAAGCTTTCTTT. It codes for CASMRQMNTEAFF.

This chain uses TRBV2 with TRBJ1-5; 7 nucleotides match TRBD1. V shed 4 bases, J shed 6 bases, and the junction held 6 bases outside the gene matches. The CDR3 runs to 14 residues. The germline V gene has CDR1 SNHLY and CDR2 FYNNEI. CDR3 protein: CASSVEGAGQPQHF. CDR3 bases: TGTGCCAGCAGTGTTGAGGGGGCAGGTCAGCCCCAGCATTTT. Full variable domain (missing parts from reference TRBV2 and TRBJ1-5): EPEVTQTPSHQVTQMGQEVILRCVPISNHLYFYWYRQILGQKVEFLVSFYNNEISEKSEIFDDQFSVERPDGSNFTLKIRSTKLEDSAMYFCASSVEGAGQPQHFGDGTRLSIL.